Listed below are T cell receptor beta chains from one sample, sequenced in a study of CD8 T cells in ankylosing spondylitis. TCRdb passed the 5' RACE reads through MiXCR, listing each CDR3 protein once. The sample lists roughly 90,000 distinct CDR3 sequences, about 8.1% seen once, with over 25% in the top ten. Sequenced: blood, either unsorted or a sorted T cell fraction (not recorded which). These receptors were obtained from a male donor with ankylosing spondylitis. Both conserved end residues are trimmed from each CDR3. A D gene is named only where the DNA matches it firmly.

V: TRBV29-1; D: .; J: TRBJ1-2; CDR3: SVEGDYYGYT
V: TRBV4-1; D: .; J: TRBJ1-1; CDR3: ASSLRTGMNTEAF
V: TRBV27; D: .; J: TRBJ2-1; CDR3: ASTYSAGNAYNEQF
V: TRBV24-1; D: .; J: TRBJ2-1; CDR3: ATGISGSHNEQF
V: TRBV5-5; D: .; J: TRBJ2-2; CDR3: ASSLTGQEITTGELF
V: TRBV24-1; D: .; J: TRBJ2-3; CDR3: ATSDYTTSTDTQY
V: TRBV20-1; D: .; J: TRBJ2-3; CDR3: SALPGHTTRFTDTQY
V: TRBV6-1; D: TRBD1; J: TRBJ1-1; CDR3: ASTGTGERRYTEAF
V: TRBV20-1; D: TRBD2; J: TRBJ2-1; CDR3: SARDMAGGYNEQF
V: TRBV29-1; D: TRBD1; J: TRBJ1-2; CDR3: SGMTGNGYT